This T cell receptor (beta chain) appears in the sequencing data of a study of CD8+ T cells in alopecia areata. General study results and limits: Treatment with tofacitinib significantly lowered scalp clonality and reduced expanded CD8+ clones among the top 100.

The sample's treatment: oral pan-JAK inhibitor, 5-10 mg twice daily. Note on this clone: Its antigen remains unidentified.

In each case, RNA was isolated and then reverse transcribed into cDNA as the sequencing template. Libraries were prepared by immunoSEQ multiplex PCR; TCRdb keeps only in-frame clonotypes and omits some of them. The table shows fewer than 100,000 clones, with roughly 64% occurring only once. The input for sequencing was CD8+ T cells sorted from blood, taken at week 4, from a patient treated with tofacitinib. The sequence was collected from a human donor with alopecia areata.

The CDR3 nucleotides are TGCGCCAGCAGTCCAACCCACTACGAGCAGTACTTC. This sequence encodes CASSPTHYEQYF. The chain uses TRBV23-1 and TRBJ2-7; D unclear. TRBV23-1 is an open reading frame, and its role is uncertain. Trimming cost V 4 bases and J 3 bases, with 7 bases left between them. CDR3 size: 12 residues.